Listed here are 14 T cell receptor beta chains from one sample, sequenced in a study of shared clonotypes between healthy human individuals. Only in-frame clones appear in the TCRdb table, and some are missing; sequencing was by immunoSEQ multiplex PCR. The sample shows roughly 2.1 million clones, approximately 94% of them seen only once. Naive CD8 populations comprised CD45RO-negative cells positively selected for CCR7, excluding terminally differentiated effector memory CD45RA+ cells. The source material was naive CD8+ T cells from PBMCs. These receptors were taken from a man aged 18 to 29 in good health. Some clones in this sample may be carry-over from other donors' samples.

The rearrangement uses TRBV7-9 and TRBJ2-5; D not resolved. The CDR3 extends over 14 amino acids. CDR1 is SEHNR, CDR2 FQNEAQ, per germline (reference sequence). V dropped 1 base and J dropped 5 bases, with 11 bases sitting between them. CDR3 region: CASSLVDGLETQYF. CDR3 nucleotides: TGTGCCAGCAGCTTAGTTGATGGGCTGGAGACCCAGTACTTC.

V and J are TRBV19 and TRBJ2-1; TRBD1 aligns across 8 bases. Germline V gene data show CDR1 as LNHDA and CDR2 as SQIVND (reference sequence). The V gene end was trimmed by 5 bases and the J gene end by 7 bases; junction bases not matched to a gene: 7. The CDR3 sequence is 14 residues long. The CDR3 here is CASSWDRRGNEQFF. As DNA, the CDR3 is TGTGCCAGTAGTTGGGACAGGAGAGGGAATGAGCAGTTCTTC.

The chain uses TRBV7-3 and TRBJ2-1; a weak D match, TRBD1 (6 bases). There are 14 residues in the CDR3. Trimming took off 1 base at V and 7 bases at J, with 11 bases between the two ends. CDR1 is SGHTA, CDR2 FQGTGA, per germline. The CDR3 loop reads CASSLKPRGNEQFF. CDR3 nucleotides: TGTGCCAGCAGCTTAAAGCCTAGGGGGAATGAGCAGTTCTTC.

This chain joins TRBV5-1 and TRBJ2-2; D ambiguous. The germline CDR1 and CDR2 sequences are SGHRS and YFSETQ. The V and J ends lost 0 bases and 2 bases respectively, with 5 bases between them. CDR3 length: 14 amino acids. The CDR3, as DNA: TGCGCCAGCAGCTTGGAGCACAACACCGGGGAGCTGTTTTTT. It is translated as CASSLEHNTGELFF.

In the case of this clone: Mismatch with germline at one junction end may stem from a read error. V is TRBV14 and J is TRBJ2-3, with D unclear. CDR3 length: 13 residues. Germline-derived CDR1 and CDR2 are SGHDN and FVKESK. The CDR3 bases are TGTGCCAGCGGCCAACCCAGCTGGCCCGTACAGTATTTT. Translated, it gives CASGQPSWPVQYF.

The chain couples TRBV7-2 to TRBJ2-5; D tentatively fits TRBD1 or TRBD2 (5 bases each). Per germline, CDR1 SGHTA and CDR2 FQGNSA. The CDR3 totals 14 residues. V dropped 4 bases and J dropped 2 bases, with 11 bases sitting between them. The CDR3 nucleotides read TGTGCCAGCAGCTCAACCGGGACGCAAGAGACCCAGTACTTC. Encoded protein: CASSSTGTQETQYF. Complete variable domain (other parts from reference TRBV7-2 and TRBJ2-5): GAGVSQSPSNKVTEKGKDVELRCDPISGHTALYWYRQSLGQGLEFLIYFQGNSAPDKSGLPSDRFSAERTGGSVSTLTIQRTQQEDSAVYLCASSSTGTQETQYFGPGTRLLVL.

This chain connects TRBV27 to TRBJ2-7; TRBD2 might be the D (6 bases). Germline V gene sequence: CDR1 MNHEY, CDR2 SMNVEV (reference sequence). This CDR3 is built from 16 residues. Trimming cost V 4 bases and J 0 bases, with 16 bases left between them. In DNA form, the CDR3 reads TGTGCCAGCAGTTCCGGGGCGATCGGGGGCTCCTACGAGCAGTACTTC. It translates to CASSSGAIGGSYEQYF.

The rearrangement joins TRBV4-1 to TRBJ1-4; no definite D call. The V gene's germline CDR1 is MGHRA and CDR2 YSYEKL. The CDR3 has 15 residues. Trimming shortened V by 4 bases and J by 6 bases, and 15 bases separated the two germline ends. The CDR3: CASSPREQIDEKLFF. The CDR3, as DNA: TGCGCCAGCAGCCCGCGAGAACAAATAGATGAAAAACTGTTTTTT.

The chain couples TRBV5-4 to TRBJ1-2, with D maybe TRBD1 (6 bases). CDR3 size: 15 residues. The germline CDR1 and CDR2 sequences are SGHNT and YYREEE (reference sequence). Trimming pared 5 bases from V and 1 base from J, leaving 15 bases between. CDR3 region: CASRDWGGLNYGYTF. CDR3 DNA sequence: TGTGCCAGCAGAGACTGGGGGGGCCTTAACTATGGCTACACCTTC.

The CDR3 DNA sequence: TGTGCCAGCAGTTTCGTAGGGGCTGAAGCTTTCTTT. This encodes CASSFVGAEAFF. The chain combines TRBV28 with TRBJ1-1; a possible D gene is TRBD1 (5 bases). With 3 bases removed from V and 6 bases from J, the gap between germline ends came to 8 bases. This CDR3 comprises 12 residues. CDR1 and CDR2 from the germline V gene are MDHEN and SYDVKM.

This chain uses TRBV28 with TRBJ2-1, with D possibly TRBD2 on 6 matching bases. The V gene's germline CDR1 is MDHEN and CDR2 SYDVKM. V was cut by 3 bases and J by 9 bases, with 21 bases left in between. The CDR3 runs 16 residues. CDR3 coding DNA: TGTGCCAGCAGTTTGGAAGGAGAGACTAGAGTCTTTGAGCAGTTCTTC. It yields the protein CASSLEGETRVFEQFF.

The rearrangement joins TRBV7-6 to TRBJ2-5; D remains unclear. V was cut by 1 base and J by 1 base, with 4 bases left in between. CDR3 size: 13 residues. Germline V lookup: CDR1 SGHVS, CDR2 FNYEAQ. The CDR3 region has the DNA TGTGCCAGCAGCTTAGTGGTCCAAGAGACCCAGTACTTC. Translating it yields CASSLVVQETQYF.

The count of this clone is one. The J gene is TRBJ1-4, the V gene TRBV5-4, with a weak D call TRBD1 (6 bases). V lost 4 bases to trimming and J lost 6 bases, with 16 bases between them. CDR1 and CDR2 (germline): SGHNT, YYREEE (reference sequence). This CDR3 has 15 amino acids. The CDR3 sequence is CASSHEGRQDEKLFF. The CDR3 DNA sequence: TGTGCCAGCAGCCATGAAGGGAGACAGGATGAAAAACTGTTTTTT.

This chain's CDR3 is CASSFFPGQGARTEAFF. The CDR3 DNA follows: TGTGCCAGCAGCTTCTTTCCGGGACAGGGGGCGCGCACTGAAGCTTTCTTT. The V gene is TRBV7-2, the J gene TRBJ1-1, with 12 bases aligning to TRBD1. V lost 3 bases and J lost 4; bases outside the gene matches: 9. From germline, CDR1 is SGHTA and CDR2 FQGNSA. The CDR3 sequence is 17 residues long.